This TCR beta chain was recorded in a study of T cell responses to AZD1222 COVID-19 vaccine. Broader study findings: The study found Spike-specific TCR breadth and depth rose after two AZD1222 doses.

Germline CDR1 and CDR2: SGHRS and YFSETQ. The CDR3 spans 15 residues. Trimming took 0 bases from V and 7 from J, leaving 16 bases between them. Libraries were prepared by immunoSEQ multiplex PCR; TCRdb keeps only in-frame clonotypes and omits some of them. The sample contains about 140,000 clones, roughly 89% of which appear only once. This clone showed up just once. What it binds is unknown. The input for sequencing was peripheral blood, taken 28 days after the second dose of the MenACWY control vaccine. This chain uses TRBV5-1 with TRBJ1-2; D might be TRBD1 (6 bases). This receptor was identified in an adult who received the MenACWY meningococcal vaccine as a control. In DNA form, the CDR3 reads TGCGCCAGCAGCTTGGGACAGGAACCGACTCCTGGCTACACCTTC. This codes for CASSLGQEPTPGYTF.